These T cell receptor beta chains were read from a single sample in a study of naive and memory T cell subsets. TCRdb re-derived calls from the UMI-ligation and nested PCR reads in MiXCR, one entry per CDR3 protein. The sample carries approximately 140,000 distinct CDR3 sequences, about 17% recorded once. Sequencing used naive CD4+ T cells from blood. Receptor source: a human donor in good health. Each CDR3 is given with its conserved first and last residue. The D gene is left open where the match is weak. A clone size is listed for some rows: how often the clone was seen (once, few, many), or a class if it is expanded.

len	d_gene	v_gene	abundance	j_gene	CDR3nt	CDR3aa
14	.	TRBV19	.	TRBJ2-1	TGTGCCAGTAGTATAGGCGACTTGCCGGGTGAGCAGTTCTTC	CASSIGDLPGEQFF
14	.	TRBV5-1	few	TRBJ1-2	TGCGCCAGCAGCTTGGAGAGGGGAGCAGATGGCTACACCTTC	CASSLERGADGYTF
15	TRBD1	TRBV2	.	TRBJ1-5	TGTGCCAGCAGTGTACAGGGGAAGACCAATCAGCCCCAGCATTTT	CASSVQGKTNQPQHF
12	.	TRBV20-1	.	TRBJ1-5	TGCAGTGCTAGAGATGGGCAGCGGGCCCAGCATTTT	CSARDGQRAQHF
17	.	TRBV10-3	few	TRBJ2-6	TGTGCCATCACCAGTAATACCCCGCCCTGGGGGGCCAACGTCCTGACTTTC	CAITSNTPPWGANVLTF
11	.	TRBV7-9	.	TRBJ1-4	TGTGCCAGCACTCGAGGGGAAAAACTGTTTTTT	CASTRGEKLFF
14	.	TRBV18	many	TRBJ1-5	TGTGCCAGCTCACTACAGGGCGCGGGTCAGCCCCAGCATTTT	CASSLQGAGQPQHF
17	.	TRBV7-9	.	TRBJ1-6	TGTGCCAGCAGCGTATTCGCAGTGGGGAGAGAAAATTCACCCCTCCACTTT	CASSVFAVGRENSPLHF
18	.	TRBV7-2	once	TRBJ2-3	TGTGCCAGCAGCTTAGCCCCGGCCCAGGCAGCGCAGGCAGATACGCAGTATTTT	CASSLAPAQAAQADTQYF
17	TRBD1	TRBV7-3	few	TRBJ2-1	TGTGCCAGCAGCTCCCGAGACAGGGGCGTACCTAACAATGAGCAGTTCTTC	CASSSRDRGVPNNEQFF
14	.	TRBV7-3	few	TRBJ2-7	TGTGCCAGCAGCTTAAATCCAGGGGATCGCGAGCAGTACTTC	CASSLNPGDREQYF
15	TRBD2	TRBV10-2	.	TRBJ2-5	TGCGCCAGCGACCCCTCGGTCGTAGCGGGAGAGACCCAGTACTTC	CASDPSVVAGETQYF
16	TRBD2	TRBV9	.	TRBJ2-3	TGTGCCAGCAGCGTGTTAGCGGGAGGGCCCACAGATACGCAGTATTTT	CASSVLAGGPTDTQYF
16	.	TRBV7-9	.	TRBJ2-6	TGTGCCAGCAGCCCCGGTGCTAGTTCAGGGGCCAACGTCCTGACTTTC	CASSPGASSGANVLTF
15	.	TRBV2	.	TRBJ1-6	TGTGCCACCGGATTCTTGGGGGAACGTAATTCACCCCTCCACTTT	CATGFLGERNSPLHF
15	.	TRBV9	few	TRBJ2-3	TGTGCCAGCAGCGTCTTGACTAGTCGCACAGATACGCAGTATTTT	CASSVLTSRTDTQYF
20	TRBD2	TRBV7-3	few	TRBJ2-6	TGTGCCAGCAGCTTACGGACTAGCGGGCCCGTGATCTCTGGGGCCAACGTCCTGACTTTC	CASSLRTSGPVISGANVLTF
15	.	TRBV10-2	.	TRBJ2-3	TGCGCCAGCAGTGTAGAAGGGACTTCCACAGATACGCAGTATTTT	CASSVEGTSTDTQYF
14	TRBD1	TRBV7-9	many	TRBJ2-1	TGTGCCAGCAGCCTCATGGACAGGGTCAATGAGCAGTTCTTC	CASSLMDRVNEQFF
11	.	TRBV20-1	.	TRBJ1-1	TGCAGTGCGAGTCAGCGGGATGAAGCTTTCTTT	CSASQRDEAFF
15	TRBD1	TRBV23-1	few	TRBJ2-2	TGCGCCAGCAGTCCCCGGGACAGGGACACCGGGGAGCTGTTTTTT	CASSPRDRDTGELFF
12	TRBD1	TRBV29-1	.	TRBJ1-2	TGCAGCGTTGAAAAGGGGGCGGGTGGCTACACCTTC	CSVEKGAGGYTF
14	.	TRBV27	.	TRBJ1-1	TGTGCCAGCAGTTTGATTCTGGGGCGTGCTGAAGCTTTCTTT	CASSLILGRAEAFF
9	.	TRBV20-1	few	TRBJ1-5	TGCAGTGGGGGACAGCCCCAGCATTTT	CSGGQPQHF
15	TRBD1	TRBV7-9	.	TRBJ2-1	TGTGCCAGCAGTGCCCCCGGGACAGCCTACAATGAGCAGTTCTTC	CASSAPGTAYNEQFF
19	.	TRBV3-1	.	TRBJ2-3	TGTGCCAGCAGCCAAGGGGACGGGCCAGCACGGAGGGCCACAGATACGCAGTATTTT	CASSQGDGPARRATDTQYF
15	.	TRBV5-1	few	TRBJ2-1	TGCGCCAGCAGCTTGGAAGCCTCTCTCTACAATGAGCAGTTCTTC	CASSLEASLYNEQFF
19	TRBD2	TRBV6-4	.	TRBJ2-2	TGTGCCAGCAGCCTAAAGGGACTAGCGGAGACAACGAACACCGGGGAGCTGTTTTTT	CASSLKGLAETTNTGELFF
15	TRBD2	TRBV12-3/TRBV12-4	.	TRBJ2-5	TGTGCCAGCAGTCGCGGGACTAGCGGGACGGAGACCCAGTACTTC	CASSRGTSGTETQYF
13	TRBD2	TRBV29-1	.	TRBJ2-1	TGCAGCGTTTTTAGCGGGAATTACAATGAGCAGTTCTTC	CSVFSGNYNEQFF
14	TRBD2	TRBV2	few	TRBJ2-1	TGTGCCAGCAGGAGGGCTAGCGGCTACAATGAGCAGTTCTTC	CASRRASGYNEQFF
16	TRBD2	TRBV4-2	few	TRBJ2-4	TGTGCCAGCAGCGTTAGCGGGAGGTTAGCCAAAAACATTCAGTACTTC	CASSVSGRLAKNIQYF
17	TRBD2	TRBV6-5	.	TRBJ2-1	TGTGCCAGCAGTTACGTTCGGGCTAGCGGCTCCTACAATGAGCAGTTCTTC	CASSYVRASGSYNEQFF
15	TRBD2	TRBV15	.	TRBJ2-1	TGTGCCACCAGCAGAGATGTGCTAGCGGGAAATGAGCAGTTCTTC	CATSRDVLAGNEQFF
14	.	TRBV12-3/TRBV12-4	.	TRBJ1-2	TGTGCCAGCAGCGAGGTTCAGGGGATTCGGGGCTACACCTTC	CASSEVQGIRGYTF
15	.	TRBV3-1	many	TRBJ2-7	TGTGCCAGCAGCCGCGGCTTCGGAGTCACCTACGAGCAGTACTTC	CASSRGFGVTYEQYF
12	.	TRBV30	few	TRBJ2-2	TGTGCCTGGAGGTGGTTAACCGGGGAGCTGTTTTTT	CAWRWLTGELFF
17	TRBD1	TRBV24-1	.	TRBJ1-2	TGTGCCACCAGTGATATTGCCCCGGGACAGGGAGGCTATGGCTACACCTTC	CATSDIAPGQGGYGYTF
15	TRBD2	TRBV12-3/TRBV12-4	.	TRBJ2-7	TGTGCCAGCAGTGGGAGGGAGGGAAGCTCCTACGAGCAGTACTTC	CASSGREGSSYEQYF
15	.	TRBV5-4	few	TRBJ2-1	TGTGCCAGCAGCCCAGGACAAATCCGTTACAATGAGCAGTTCTTC	CASSPGQIRYNEQFF
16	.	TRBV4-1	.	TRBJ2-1	TGCGCCAGCAGCCAAGGATCCAGGGGCTCCTACAATGAGCAGTTCTTC	CASSQGSRGSYNEQFF
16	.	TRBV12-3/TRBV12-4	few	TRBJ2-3	TGTGCCAGCAGTTTACGCGCGGCAGCCGACACAGATACGCAGTATTTT	CASSLRAAADTDTQYF
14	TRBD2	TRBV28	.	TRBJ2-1	TGTGCCAGCAGTCAGGAGCGGGAGTACAATGAGCAGTTCTTC	CASSQEREYNEQFF
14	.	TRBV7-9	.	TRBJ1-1	TGTGCCAGCAGCTTAAGTCTGGAGACAGGAAGCGCTTTCTTT	CASSLSLETGSAFF
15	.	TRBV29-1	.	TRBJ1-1	TGCAGCGTTGTTAGGCCATTGGGTTTGAACACTGAAGCTTTCTTT	CSVVRPLGLNTEAFF
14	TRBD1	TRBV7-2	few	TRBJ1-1	TGTGCCAGCACCAGGACAGGGGTCAACACTGAAGCTTTCTTT	CASTRTGVNTEAFF
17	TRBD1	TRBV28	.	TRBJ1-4	TGTGCCAGCAGCCCATGGGAACGGGACAGGGTTGAGGAAAAACTGTTTTTT	CASSPWERDRVEEKLFF
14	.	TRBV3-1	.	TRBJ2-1	TGTGCCAGCAGCCCCTCGCGAGCTTCGAATGAGCAGTTCTTC	CASSPSRASNEQFF
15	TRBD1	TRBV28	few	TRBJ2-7	TGTGCCAGCAGTTTGGGGTACCGGGACAGCTACGAGCAGTACTTC	CASSLGYRDSYEQYF
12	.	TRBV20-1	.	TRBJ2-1	TGCAGTGCTAGAGCCTCCTACAATGAGCAGTTCTTC	CSARASYNEQFF
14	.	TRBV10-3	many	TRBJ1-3	TGTGCCATCAGTGAGAGTGGGCAACGAAACACCATATATTTT	CAISESGQRNTIYF
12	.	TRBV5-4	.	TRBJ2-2	TGTGCCAGCAGCTTTGTAAACGGGGAGCTGTTTTTT	CASSFVNGELFF